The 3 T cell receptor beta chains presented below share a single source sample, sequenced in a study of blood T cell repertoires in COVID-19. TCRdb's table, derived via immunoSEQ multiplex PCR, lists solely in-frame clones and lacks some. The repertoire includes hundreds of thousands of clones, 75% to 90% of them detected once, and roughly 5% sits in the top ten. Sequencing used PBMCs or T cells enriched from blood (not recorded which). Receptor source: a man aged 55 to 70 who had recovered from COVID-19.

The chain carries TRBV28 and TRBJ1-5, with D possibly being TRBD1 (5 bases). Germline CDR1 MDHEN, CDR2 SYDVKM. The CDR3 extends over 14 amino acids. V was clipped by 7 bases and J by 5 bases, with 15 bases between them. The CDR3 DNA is TGTGCCAGCAATCTGATCGGGGGTCATCAGCCCCAGCATTTT. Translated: CASNLIGGHQPQHF.

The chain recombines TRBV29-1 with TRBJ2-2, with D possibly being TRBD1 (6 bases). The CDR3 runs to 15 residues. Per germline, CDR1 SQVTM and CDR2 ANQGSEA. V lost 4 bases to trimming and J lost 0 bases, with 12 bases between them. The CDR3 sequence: CSVGGQGPNTGELFF. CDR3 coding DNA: TGCAGCGTTGGGGGGCAGGGACCGAACACCGGGGAGCTGTTTTTT.

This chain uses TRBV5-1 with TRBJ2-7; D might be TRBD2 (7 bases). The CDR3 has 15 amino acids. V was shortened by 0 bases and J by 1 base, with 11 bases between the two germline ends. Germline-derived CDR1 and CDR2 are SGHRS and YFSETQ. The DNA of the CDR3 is TGCGCCAGCAGCTTGGAGGGGGGGCGGTCCTACGAGCAGTACTTC. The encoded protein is CASSLEGGRSYEQYF.